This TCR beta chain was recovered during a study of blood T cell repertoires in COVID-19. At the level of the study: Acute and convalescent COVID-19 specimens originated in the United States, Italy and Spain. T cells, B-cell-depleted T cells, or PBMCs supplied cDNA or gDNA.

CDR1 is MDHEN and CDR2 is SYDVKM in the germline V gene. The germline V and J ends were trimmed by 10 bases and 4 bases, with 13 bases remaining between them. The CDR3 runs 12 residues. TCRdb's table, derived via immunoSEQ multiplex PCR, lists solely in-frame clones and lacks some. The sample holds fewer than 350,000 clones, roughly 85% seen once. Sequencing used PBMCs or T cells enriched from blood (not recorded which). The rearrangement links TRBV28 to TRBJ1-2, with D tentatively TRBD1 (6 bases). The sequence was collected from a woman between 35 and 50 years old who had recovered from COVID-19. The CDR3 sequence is CATRGLPYGYTF. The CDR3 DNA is TGTGCCACCAGGGGACTGCCCTATGGCTACACCTTC.